This is a list of T cell receptor beta chains from one sample in a study of T cells in Graves' hyperthyroidism and ophthalmopathy. TCRdb used MiXCR to reprocess the multiplex PCR reads, holding one entry per CDR3 protein. The sample yields roughly 300,000 distinct CDR3 sequences, more than 11% seen once. The material sequenced was blood. The receptor set was obtained from a young woman with Graves' hyperthyroidism. The CDR3 runs from the conserved cysteine through the conserved F or W. D genes are given only for firm matches. The size of a clone is reported for some rows only, either as once, few or many, or as a class for expanded clones.

abundance	v_gene	d_gene	j_gene	CDR3aa	CDR3nt
.	TRBV28	.	TRBJ2-4	CASRPDGTRENIQYF	TGTGCCAGCAGACCTGACGGGACTCGTGAAAACATTCAGTACTTC
few	TRBV29-1	.	TRBJ1-5	CSVADGSNQPQHF	TGCAGCGTAGCTGACGGTAGCAATCAGCCCCAGCATTTT
few	TRBV2	.	TRBJ2-1	CARGGSGPYNEQFF	TGTGCCAGGGGGGGAAGCGGCCCCTACAATGAGCAGTTCTTC
.	TRBV9	.	TRBJ1-2	CASSASEGYGYTF	TGTGCCAGCAGCGCTAGCGAGGGCTATGGCTACACCTTC
many	TRBV2	TRBD1	TRBJ2-5	CASSTGGETQYF	TGTGCCAGCAGTACAGGGGGCGAGACCCAGTACTTC
few	TRBV27	.	TRBJ2-2	CASSDRPNTGELFF	TGTGCCAGCAGCGACAGGCCGAACACCGGGGAGCTGTTTTTT
many	TRBV28	.	TRBJ2-7	CASGGTEQYF	TGTGCCAGCGGTGGGACAGAGCAGTACTTC
few	TRBV20-1	.	TRBJ2-3	CSARDASGPAAATDTQYF	TGCAGTGCTAGAGATGCCTCCGGGCCCGCAGCGGCTACAGATACGCAGTATTTT
many	TRBV7-8	.	TRBJ1-2	CASSLRQDYGYTF	TGTGCCAGCAGCTTACGGCAAGACTATGGCTACACCTTC
.	TRBV4-3	.	TRBJ1-2	CASSQIGAASPNYGYTF	TGCGCCAGCAGCCAAATCGGGGCAGCTTCTCCTAACTATGGCTACACCTTC
many	TRBV6-2/TRBV6-3	.	TRBJ1-1	CASRRRTVDTEAFF	TGTGCCAGCAGACGACGAACGGTGGACACTGAGGCTTTCTTT
.	TRBV6-2/TRBV6-3	TRBD2	TRBJ2-3	CASSGGLVPTDTQYF	TGTGCCAGCAGTGGCGGACTAGTCCCTACAGATACGCAGTATTTT
many	TRBV28	.	TRBJ1-6	CASSLFRSPLHF	TGTGCCAGCAGTTTATTCCGTTCACCCCTCCACTTT
many	TRBV27	.	TRBJ1-2	CASSLVGGGEGYTF	TGTGCCAGCAGTTTGGTGGGAGGGGGTGAGGGCTACACCTTC
many	TRBV27	.	TRBJ2-7	CASSPLDSYEQYF	TGTGCCAGCAGTCCATTAGACAGTTACGAGCAGTACTTC
many	TRBV29-1	.	TRBJ2-7	CSVELGRGTYEQYF	TGCAGCGTTGAACTGGGAAGAGGGACCTACGAGCAGTACTTC
few	TRBV19	TRBD1	TRBJ1-1	CASSIKGRDRAAEAFF	TGTGCCAGTAGTATAAAGGGCCGGGACAGGGCGGCTGAAGCTTTCTTT
few	TRBV11-2	TRBD2	TRBJ2-1	CASSFQLLAGGPGDEQFF	TGTGCCAGCAGCTTCCAACTTTTAGCGGGAGGGCCTGGGGATGAGCAGTTCTTC
many	TRBV12-3/TRBV12-4	.	TRBJ1-5	CASSLAPPGLTDQPQHF	TGTGCCAGCAGTCTAGCCCCTCCCGGACTCACAGATCAGCCCCAGCATTTT
.	TRBV5-6	TRBD1	TRBJ2-3	CASSLVGQGVGSTDTQYF	TGTGCCAGCAGCTTGGTCGGACAGGGTGTCGGGAGCACAGATACGCAGTATTTT
few	TRBV28	.	TRBJ2-2	CASIKGTSGELFF	TGTGCCAGCATTAAAGGGACCTCCGGGGAGCTGTTTTTT
.	TRBV30	.	TRBJ2-2	CSGMRLTGELFF	TGTTCGGGCATGCGGTTGACCGGGGAGCTGTTTTTT
.	TRBV7-9	TRBD1	TRBJ2-2	CASSPLSGDRGTTGELFF	TGTGCCAGCAGCCCTTTGTCAGGGGACAGGGGCACCACCGGGGAGCTGTTTTTT
many	TRBV5-1	TRBD2	TRBJ2-7	CASSWVAGDSYEQYF	TGCGCCAGCAGCTGGGTAGCGGGCGACTCCTACGAGCAGTACTTC
many	TRBV11-2	TRBD1	TRBJ2-5	CASSLGDRGLETQYF	TGTGCCAGCAGCTTAGGGGACAGGGGCCTGGAGACCCAGTACTTC
many	TRBV28	TRBD2	TRBJ2-7	CASSGRWREQYF	TGTGCCAGCAGCGGGAGGTGGAGGGAGCAGTACTTC
many	TRBV20-1	.	TRBJ2-7	CSARDPGPRQYF	TGCAGTGCTAGAGATCCTGGGCCGCGGCAGTACTTC
many	TRBV7-9	.	TRBJ1-1	CASSLYGMNTEAFF	TGTGCCAGCAGCTTATATGGCATGAACACTGAAGCTTTCTTT
many	TRBV2	.	TRBJ2-3	CASSERARTDTQYF	TGTGCCAGCAGTGAAAGGGCCCGCACAGATACGCAGTATTTT
many	TRBV20-1	TRBD2	TRBJ2-3	CSARDLTGGSRTDTQYF	TGCAGTGCTAGAGATCTGACGGGCGGGAGTCGGACAGATACGCAGTATTTT
few	TRBV20-1	.	TRBJ2-1	CSARRDNEQFF	TGCAGTGCTAGGCGCGACAATGAGCAGTTCTTC
.	TRBV20-1	.	TRBJ2-1	CSAGTLSSYNEQFF	TGCAGTGCTGGGACTCTCAGCTCCTACAATGAGCAGTTCTTC
few	TRBV3-1	.	TRBJ1-3	CASSFTTTGSGNTIYF	TGTGCCAGCAGCTTCACCACCACCGGGTCTGGAAACACCATATATTTT
many	TRBV12-3/TRBV12-4	.	TRBJ2-1	CASSLQGGSYNEQFF	TGTGCCAGCAGCTTACAGGGAGGGTCCTACAATGAGCAGTTCTTC
many	TRBV20-1	.	TRBJ2-5	CSASYGQETQYF	TGCAGTGCTAGTTACGGGCAAGAGACCCAGTACTTC
few	TRBV5-4	TRBD1	TRBJ1-4	CASSQRQGDEKLFF	TGTGCCAGCAGCCAAAGACAGGGAGACGAAAAACTGTTTTTT
few	TRBV5-6	.	TRBJ2-3	CASSSGLSRSTDTQYF	TGTGCCAGCAGCTCCGGACTTTCCAGGTCCACAGATACGCAGTATTTT
few	TRBV20-1	TRBD2	TRBJ2-1	CSAKRTSGANHEQFF	TGCAGTGCTAAGCGGACTAGCGGGGCTAACCATGAGCAGTTCTTC
many	TRBV7-2	.	TRBJ2-5	CASSLYGSRVRETQYF	TGTGCCAGCAGCTTATACGGGAGCAGGGTTCGGGAGACCCAGTACTTC
.	TRBV11-2	TRBD2	TRBJ2-2	CASSLSSGGRNTGELFF	TGTGCCAGCAGCTTATCCAGTGGCGGGAGAAACACCGGGGAGCTGTTTTTT
many	TRBV12-3/TRBV12-4	.	TRBJ2-7	CASSRTYEQYF	TGTGCCAGCAGCCGGACATACGAGCAGTACTTC
many	TRBV20-1	.	TRBJ2-1	CSARPAHNEQFF	TGCAGTGCTAGACCGGCCCACAATGAGCAGTTCTTC
.	TRBV11-2	TRBD2	TRBJ2-1	CASSRRTSGRDYNEQFF	TGTGCCAGCAGCCGCCGGACTAGCGGGAGGGACTACAATGAGCAGTTCTTC
.	TRBV5-4	TRBD1	TRBJ1-2	CASSLVTGGAYGYTF	TGTGCCAGCAGCTTAGTTACAGGGGGCGCCTATGGCTACACCTTC
many	TRBV15	TRBD1	TRBJ1-1	CATSRDRDRGTEAFF	TGTGCCACCAGCAGAGATCGAGACAGGGGGACTGAAGCTTTCTTT
many	TRBV20-1	TRBD2	TRBJ2-1	CSATGTSGPSGQFF	TGCAGTGCTACCGGGACTAGCGGACCCTCAGGGCAGTTCTTC
.	TRBV19	TRBD2	TRBJ2-2	CASSKAGGPAGELFF	TGTGCCAGTAGTAAAGCGGGAGGGCCCGCCGGGGAGCTGTTTTTT
.	TRBV15	.	TRBJ2-5	CATSPERLTGETQYF	TGTGCCACCAGCCCAGAACGGCTGACCGGGGAGACCCAGTACTTC
.	TRBV11-2	TRBD2	TRBJ2-3	CASSLEVAGRVWYF	TGTGCCAGCAGCTTAGAGGTAGCGGGCCGAGTATGGTATTTT
.	TRBV9	.	TRBJ1-6	CASSGGQSGSPLHF	TGTGCCAGCAGCGGCGGACAGTCGGGATCACCCCTCCACTTT
many	TRBV20-1	TRBD2	TRBJ2-5	CSARTSGGGLETQYF	TGCAGTGCTAGGACTAGCGGGGGAGGGTTAGAGACCCAGTACTTC
many	TRBV19	.	TRBJ2-2	CASSPLRAGSNTGELFF	TGTGCCAGTAGTCCGCTCCGGGCAGGTTCGAACACCGGGGAGCTGTTTTTT
many	TRBV28	.	TRBJ1-1	CASSPTWDTEAFF	TGTGCCAGCAGTCCAACCTGGGATACTGAAGCTTTCTTT